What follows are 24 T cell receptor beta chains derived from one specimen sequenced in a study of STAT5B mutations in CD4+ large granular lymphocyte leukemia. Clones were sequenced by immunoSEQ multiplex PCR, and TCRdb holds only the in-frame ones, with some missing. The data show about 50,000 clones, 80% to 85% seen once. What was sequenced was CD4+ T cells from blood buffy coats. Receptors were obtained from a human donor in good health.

The CDR3 protein is CASSSRETQYF. The CDR3 DNA is TGTGCCAGCAGTTCCAGGGAGACCCAGTACTTC. V usage is TRBV11-2 and J usage is TRBJ2-5; D not certain. Germline V gene lookup returns CDR1 SGHAT and CDR2 FQNNGV. The CDR3 length is 11 residues. V shed 6 bases and J shed 5 bases, with 7 bases lying between them. Full variable domain (missing parts from reference TRBV11-2 and TRBJ2-5): EAGVAQSPRYKIIEKRQSVAFWCNPISGHATLYWYQQILGQGPKLLIQFQNNGVVDDSQLPKDRFSAERLKGVDSTLKIQPAKLEDSAVYLCASSSRETQYFGPGTRLLVL.

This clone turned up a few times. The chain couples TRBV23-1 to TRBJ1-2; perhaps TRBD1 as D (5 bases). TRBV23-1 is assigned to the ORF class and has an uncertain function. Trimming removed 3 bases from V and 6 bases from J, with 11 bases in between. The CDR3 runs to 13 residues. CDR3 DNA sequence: TGCGCCAGCAGTCAGGCAGGGAGAAATGGCTACACCTTC. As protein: CASSQAGRNGYTF.

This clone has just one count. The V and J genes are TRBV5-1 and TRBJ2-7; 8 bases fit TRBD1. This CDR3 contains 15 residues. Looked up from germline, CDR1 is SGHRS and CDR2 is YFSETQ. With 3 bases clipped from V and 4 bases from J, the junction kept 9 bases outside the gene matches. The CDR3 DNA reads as TGCGCCAGCAGCTCACAATTGACAGGGGTATACGAGCAGTACTTC. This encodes CASSSQLTGVYEQYF.

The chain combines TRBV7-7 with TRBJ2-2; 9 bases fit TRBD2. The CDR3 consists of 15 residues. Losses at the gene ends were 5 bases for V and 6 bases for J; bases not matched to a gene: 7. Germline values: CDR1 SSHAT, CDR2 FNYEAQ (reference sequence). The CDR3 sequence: CASSPSGTAAGELFF. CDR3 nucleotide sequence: TGTGCCAGCAGCCCTAGCGGGACGGCGGCCGGGGAGCTGTTTTTT.

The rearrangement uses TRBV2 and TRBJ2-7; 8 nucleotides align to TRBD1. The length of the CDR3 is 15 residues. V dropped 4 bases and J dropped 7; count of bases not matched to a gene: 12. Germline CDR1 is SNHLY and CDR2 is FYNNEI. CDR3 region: CASSGQGRVSREQYF. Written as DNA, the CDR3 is TGTGCCAGCAGTGGACAGGGGCGGGTTTCGCGGGAGCAGTACTTC.

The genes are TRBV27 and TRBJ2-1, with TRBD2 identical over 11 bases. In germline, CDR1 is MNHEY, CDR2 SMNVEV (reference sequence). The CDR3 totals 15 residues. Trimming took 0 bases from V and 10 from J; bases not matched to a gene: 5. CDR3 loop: CASSLSSGGAGEQFF. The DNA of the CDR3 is TGTGCCAGCAGTTTATCTAGCGGGGGGGCTGGGGAGCAGTTCTTC.

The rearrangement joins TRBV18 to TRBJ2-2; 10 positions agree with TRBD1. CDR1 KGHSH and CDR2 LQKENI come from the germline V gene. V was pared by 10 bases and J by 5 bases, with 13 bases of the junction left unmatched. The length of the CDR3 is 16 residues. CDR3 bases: TGTGCCACTTCGCCACTCCCGGGACAGGGGACCGGGGAGCTGTTTTTT. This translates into CATSPLPGQGTGELFF.

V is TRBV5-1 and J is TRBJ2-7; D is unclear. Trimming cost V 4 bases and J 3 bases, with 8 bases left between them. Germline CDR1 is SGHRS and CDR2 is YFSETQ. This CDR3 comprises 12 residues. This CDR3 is CASSPTSYEQYF. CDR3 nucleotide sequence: TGCGCCAGCAGCCCGACCAGCTACGAGCAGTACTTC.

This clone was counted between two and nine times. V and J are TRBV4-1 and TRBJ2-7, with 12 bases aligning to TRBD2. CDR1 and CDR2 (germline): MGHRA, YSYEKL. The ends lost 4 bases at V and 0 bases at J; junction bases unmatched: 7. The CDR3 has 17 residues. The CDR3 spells CASSLSTSGGLSYEQYF. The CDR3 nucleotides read TGCGCCAGCAGCCTCTCGACTAGCGGGGGACTCTCCTACGAGCAGTACTTC.

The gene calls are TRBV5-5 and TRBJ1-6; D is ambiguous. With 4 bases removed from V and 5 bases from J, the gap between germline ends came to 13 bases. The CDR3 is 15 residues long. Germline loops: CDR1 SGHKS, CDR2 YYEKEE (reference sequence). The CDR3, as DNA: TGTGCCAGCAGCCTTCTTTGGAACAATAATTCACCCCTCCACTTT. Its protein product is CASSLLWNNNSPLHF.

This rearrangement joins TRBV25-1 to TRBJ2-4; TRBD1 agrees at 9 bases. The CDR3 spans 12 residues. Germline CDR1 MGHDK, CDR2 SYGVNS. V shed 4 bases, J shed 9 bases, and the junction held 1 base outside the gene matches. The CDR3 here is CASSAGQGIQYF. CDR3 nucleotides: TGTGCCAGCAGTGCGGGACAGGGCATTCAGTACTTC.

CDR3: CASSLAGQGSAGKLFF. Written as DNA, the CDR3 is TGTGCCAGCAGCTTGGCGGGGCAGGGTTCGGCCGGAAAACTGTTTTTT. The chain couples TRBV5-5 to TRBJ1-4; possible D gene TRBD1, 5 bases. Germline V CDR1 and CDR2: SGHKS, YYEKEE (reference sequence). There are 16 residues in the CDR3. Trimming removed 0 bases from V and 10 bases from J, with 19 bases in between.

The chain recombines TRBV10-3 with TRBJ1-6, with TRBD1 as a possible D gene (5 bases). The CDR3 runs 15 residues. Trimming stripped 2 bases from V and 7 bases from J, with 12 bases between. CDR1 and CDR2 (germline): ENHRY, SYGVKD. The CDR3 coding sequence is TGTGCCATCAGTGAGGGGGGGATTACCAATTCACCCCTCCACTTT. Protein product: CAISEGGITNSPLHF.

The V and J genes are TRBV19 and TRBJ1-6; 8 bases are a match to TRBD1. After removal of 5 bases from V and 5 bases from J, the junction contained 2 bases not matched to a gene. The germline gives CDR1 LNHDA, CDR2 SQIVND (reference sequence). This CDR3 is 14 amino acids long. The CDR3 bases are TGTGCCAGTAGTCCGACAGGGGATAATTCACCCCTCCACTTT. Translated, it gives CASSPTGDNSPLHF. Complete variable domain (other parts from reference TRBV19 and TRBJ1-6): DGGITQSPKYLFRKEGQNVTLSCEQNLNHDAMYWYRQDPGQGLRLIYYSQIVNDFQKGDIAEGYSVSREKKESFPLTVTSAQKNPTAFYLCASSPTGDNSPLHFGNGTRLTVT.

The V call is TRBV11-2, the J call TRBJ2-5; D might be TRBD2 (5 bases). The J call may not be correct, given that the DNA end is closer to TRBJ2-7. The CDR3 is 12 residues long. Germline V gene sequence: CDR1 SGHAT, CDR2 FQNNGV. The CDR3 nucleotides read TGTGCCAGCAGCGGACTCGGCTACGAGCAGTACTTC. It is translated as CASSGLGYEQYF.

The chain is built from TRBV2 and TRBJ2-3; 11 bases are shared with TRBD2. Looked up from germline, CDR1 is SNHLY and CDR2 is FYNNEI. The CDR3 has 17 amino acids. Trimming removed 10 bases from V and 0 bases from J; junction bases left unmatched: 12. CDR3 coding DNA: TGTGCCACCTGGGGGGCTAGCGGGGGGAAAAGCACAGATACGCAGTATTTT. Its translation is CATWGASGGKSTDTQYF.

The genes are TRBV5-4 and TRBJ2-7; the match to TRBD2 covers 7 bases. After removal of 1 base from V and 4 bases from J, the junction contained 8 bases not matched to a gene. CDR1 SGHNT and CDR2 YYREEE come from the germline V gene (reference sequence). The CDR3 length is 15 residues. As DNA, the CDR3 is TGTGCCAGCAGCTTGTCGGGCCGGGAGGAGTACGAGCAGTACTTC. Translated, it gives CASSLSGREEYEQYF.

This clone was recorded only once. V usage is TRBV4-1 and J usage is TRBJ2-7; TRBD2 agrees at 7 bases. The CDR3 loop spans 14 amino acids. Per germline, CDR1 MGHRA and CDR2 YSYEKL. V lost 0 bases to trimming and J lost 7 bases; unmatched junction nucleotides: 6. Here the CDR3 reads CASSQEGLPREQYF. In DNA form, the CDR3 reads TGCGCCAGCAGCCAAGAGGGACTACCGAGGGAGCAGTACTTC.

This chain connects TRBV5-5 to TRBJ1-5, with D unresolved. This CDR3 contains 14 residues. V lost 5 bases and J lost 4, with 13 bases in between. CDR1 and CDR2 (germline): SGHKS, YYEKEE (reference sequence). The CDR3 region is CASSQIQGNQPQHF. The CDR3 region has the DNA TGTGCCAGCAGTCAAATCCAAGGGAATCAGCCCCAGCATTTT.

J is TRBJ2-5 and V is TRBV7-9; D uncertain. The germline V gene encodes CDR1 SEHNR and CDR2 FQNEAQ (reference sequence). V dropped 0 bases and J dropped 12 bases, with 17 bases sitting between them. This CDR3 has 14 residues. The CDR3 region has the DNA TGTGCCAGCAGCTTAGCGGTACTTAGCCCCCCGAAGTACTTC. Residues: CASSLAVLSPPKYF.

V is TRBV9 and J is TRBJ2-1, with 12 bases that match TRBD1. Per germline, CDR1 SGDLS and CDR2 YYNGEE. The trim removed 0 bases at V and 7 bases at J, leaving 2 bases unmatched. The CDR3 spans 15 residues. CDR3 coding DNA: TGTGCCAGCAGCGTAGGGGGACAGGGGGCAAATGAGCAGTTCTTC. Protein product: CASSVGGQGANEQFF.

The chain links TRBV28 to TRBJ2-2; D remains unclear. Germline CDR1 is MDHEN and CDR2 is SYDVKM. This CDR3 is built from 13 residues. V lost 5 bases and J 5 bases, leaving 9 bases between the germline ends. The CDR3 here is CASSHEFTGELFF. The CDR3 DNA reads TGTGCCAGCAGTCACGAATTTACCGGGGAGCTGTTTTTT.

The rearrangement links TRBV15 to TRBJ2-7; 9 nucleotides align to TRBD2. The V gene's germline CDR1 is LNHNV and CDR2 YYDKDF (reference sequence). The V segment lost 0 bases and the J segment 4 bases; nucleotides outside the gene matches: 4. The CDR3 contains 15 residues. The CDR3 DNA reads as TGTGCCACCAGCAGAGAAGCGGGAGGTTCATACGAGCAGTACTTC. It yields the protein CATSREAGGSYEQYF. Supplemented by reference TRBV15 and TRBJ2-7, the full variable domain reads DAMVIQNPRYQVTQFGKPVTLSCSQTLNHNVMYWYQQKSSQAPKLLFHYYDKDFNNEADTPDNFQSRRPNTSFCFLDIRSPGLGDTAMYLCATSREAGGSYEQYFGPGTRLTVT.

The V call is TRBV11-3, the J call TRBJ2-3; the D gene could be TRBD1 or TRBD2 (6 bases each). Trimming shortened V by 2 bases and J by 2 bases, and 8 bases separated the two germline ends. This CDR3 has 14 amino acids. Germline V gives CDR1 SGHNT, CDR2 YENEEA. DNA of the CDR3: TGTGCCAGCAGCTTAAGGGGGGTCACAGATACGCAGTATTTT. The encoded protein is CASSLRGVTDTQYF. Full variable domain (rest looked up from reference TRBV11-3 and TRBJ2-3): EAGVVQSPRYKIIEKKQPVAFWCNPISGHNTLYWYLQNLGQGPELLIRYENEEAVDDSQLPKDRFSAERLKGVDSTLKIQPAELGDSAVYLCASSLRGVTDTQYFGPGTRLTVL.